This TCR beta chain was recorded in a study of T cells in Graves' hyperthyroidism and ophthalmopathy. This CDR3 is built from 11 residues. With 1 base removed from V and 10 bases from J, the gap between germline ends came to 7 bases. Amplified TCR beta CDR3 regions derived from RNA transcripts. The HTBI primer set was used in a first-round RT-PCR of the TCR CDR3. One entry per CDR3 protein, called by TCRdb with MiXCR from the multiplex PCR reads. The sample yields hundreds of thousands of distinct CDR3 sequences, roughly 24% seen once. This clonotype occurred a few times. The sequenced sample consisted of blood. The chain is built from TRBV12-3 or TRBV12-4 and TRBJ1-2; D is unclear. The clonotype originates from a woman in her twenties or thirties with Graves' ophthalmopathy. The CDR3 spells CASSLGQFYTF. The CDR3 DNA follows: TGTGCCAGCAGTTTAGGGCAGTTCTACACCTTC.